This T cell receptor beta chain was captured by sequencing in a study of blood T cell repertoires in COVID-19. Across the study: COVID-19 samples, acute and convalescent, were from the United States, Italy and Spain. The analysed material was cDNA or gDNA that came from T cells, B-cell-depleted T cells, or PBMCs.

This clone appeared a single time. With V trimmed by 4 bases and J by 0 bases, 6 bases remained unmatched. CDR3 length: 16 residues. Germline lookup yields CDR1 ENHRY and CDR2 SYGVKD. Per the authors' pipeline: Counts of nucleated cells, estimated from reference gene primer amplification, were obtained. Repertoires were generated with immunoSEQ multiplex PCR, while TCRdb's copy carries only in-frame clones and drops some. V and J calls and clone size are given by that table; D and trimming were obtained from the DNA. The table includes under 450,000 clones, 88% detected once. The Seattle patients, enrolled during active infection, were followed longitudinally.

The rearrangement joins TRBV10-3 to TRBJ2-3, with 8 bases identical to TRBD1. The TCR originated in a woman aged 45-65 years with COVID-19, enrolled during active disease. What was sequenced was peripheral blood. The CDR3 is CAISGRQGASTDTQYF. CDR3 DNA: TGTGCCATCAGTGGAAGGCAGGGGGCGAGCACAGATACGCAGTATTTT.